The entry below gives a single T cell receptor beta chain sequence along with its context. The antigen is not known. Collection occurred without any documented infections or immune events in donors. The data derive from a study of identifying expanded T cells in peripheral blood. Study observations and caveats: Technical replicates showed approximately 1.2 changed clones; around two weeks roughly 16; four weeks 19. Across healthy donors, higher total template counts meant significantly greater roughly 2-week count variance.

Libraries were prepared by immunoSEQ multiplex PCR; TCRdb keeps only in-frame clonotypes and omits some of them. The sample holds 100,000 to 150,000 clones; more than 80% are singletons and the top ten take 3% to 3.5%. The receptor's source is a person aged 18 to 70 in good health. The sequenced material came from blood.

CDR3 protein: CASSPPAQGRSLHF. The CDR3 DNA reads TGTGCCAGCTCACCACCGGCGCAGGGACGGAGCCTCCACTTT. This chain links TRBV18 with TRBJ1-6, with D perhaps TRBD1 (5 bases). The ends were cut back, 0 bases at V and 15 bases at J, with 15 bases in the middle. The CDR3 spans 14 residues. Germline CDR1 is KGHSH and CDR2 is LQKENI.